The clone carrying this T cell receptor (beta chain) was seen repeatedly, ten times or more. Its antigen is as yet unknown. This CDR3 has 14 residues. The V gene's germline CDR1 is MNHNY and CDR2 SVGAGI (reference sequence). V shed 5 bases and J 3 bases; nucleotides not matched to a gene: 4. As to time point: sample taken at primary tumor resection. Unsorted whole RNA samples from tumor, nontumor lung or frozen PBMC were sequenced. This entry belongs to a study of spatial heterogeneity in lung cancer. TCRdb used MiXCR to reprocess the 5' RACE reads, holding one entry per CDR3 protein. This repertoire shows roughly 20,000 distinct CDR3 sequences, approximately 4.5% found once; its top ten account for around 7%. Whole-study findings and limits: TCRs found ubiquitously expanded in tumor appeared in blood more at resection than at follow-up.

The source was PBMCs, collected at surgery. This chain connects TRBV6-6 to TRBJ2-1, with 7 bases that match TRBD2. This TCR came from a male donor with early-stage non-small cell lung cancer. CDR3 loop: CASSGEGLYNEQFF. The CDR3 nucleotides are TGTGCCAGCAGTGGGGAGGGTCTCTACAATGAGCAGTTCTTC.